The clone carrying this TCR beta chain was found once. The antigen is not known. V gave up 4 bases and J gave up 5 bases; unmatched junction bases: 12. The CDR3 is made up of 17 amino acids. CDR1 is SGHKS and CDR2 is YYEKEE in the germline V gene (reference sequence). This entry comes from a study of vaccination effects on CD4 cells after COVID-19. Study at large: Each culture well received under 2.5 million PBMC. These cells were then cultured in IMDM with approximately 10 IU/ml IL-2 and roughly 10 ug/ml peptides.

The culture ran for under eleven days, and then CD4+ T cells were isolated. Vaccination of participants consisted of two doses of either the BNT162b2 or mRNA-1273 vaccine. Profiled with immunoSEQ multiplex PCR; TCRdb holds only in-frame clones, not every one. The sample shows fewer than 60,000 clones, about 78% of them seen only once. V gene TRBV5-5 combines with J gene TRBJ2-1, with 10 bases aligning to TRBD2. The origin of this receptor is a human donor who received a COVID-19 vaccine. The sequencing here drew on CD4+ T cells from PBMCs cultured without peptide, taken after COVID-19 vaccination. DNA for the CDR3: TGTGCCAGCAGCCCTGGACTAGCGGACCCCATAAACAATGAGCAGTTCTTC. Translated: CASSPGLADPINNEQFF.